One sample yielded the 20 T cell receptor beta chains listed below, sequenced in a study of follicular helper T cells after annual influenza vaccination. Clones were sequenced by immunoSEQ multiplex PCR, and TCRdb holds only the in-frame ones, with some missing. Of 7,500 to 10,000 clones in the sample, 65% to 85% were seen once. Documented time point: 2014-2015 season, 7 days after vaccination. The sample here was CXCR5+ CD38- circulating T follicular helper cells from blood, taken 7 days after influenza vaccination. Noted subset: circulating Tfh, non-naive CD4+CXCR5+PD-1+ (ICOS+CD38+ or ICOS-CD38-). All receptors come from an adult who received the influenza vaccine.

Here the CDR3 reads CASNARTPQETQYF. CDR3 sequence (DNA): TGTGCCAGCAATGCTAGGACTCCACAAGAGACCCAGTACTTC. J is TRBJ2-5 and V is TRBV6-1, with D possibly being TRBD2 (5 bases). There are 14 residues in the CDR3. Trimming removed 7 bases from V and 2 bases from J, with 14 bases in between. CDR1 and CDR2 from the germline V gene are MNHNS and SASEGT.

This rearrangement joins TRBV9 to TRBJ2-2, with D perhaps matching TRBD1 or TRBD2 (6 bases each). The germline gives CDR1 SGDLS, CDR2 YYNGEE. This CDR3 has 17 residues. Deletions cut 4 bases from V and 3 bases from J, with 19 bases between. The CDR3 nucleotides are TGTGCCAGCAGCCCCGATGGGGGGCAAGGTGACACCGGGGAGCTGTTTTTT. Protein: CASSPDGGQGDTGELFF.

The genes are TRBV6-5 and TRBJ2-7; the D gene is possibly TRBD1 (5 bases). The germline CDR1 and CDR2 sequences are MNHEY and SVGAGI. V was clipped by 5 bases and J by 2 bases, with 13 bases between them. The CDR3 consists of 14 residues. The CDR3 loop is CASSPPRQTYEQYF. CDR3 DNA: TGTGCCAGCAGTCCCCCGAGACAGACCTACGAGCAGTACTTC.

CDR3 DNA sequence: TGTGCCAGCAGCCCAACCCGACAGGGCCACAATGAGCAGTTCTTC. It translates to CASSPTRQGHNEQFF. The gene calls are TRBV11-2 and TRBJ2-1; 7 bases line up with TRBD1. Germline V gives CDR1 SGHAT, CDR2 FQNNGV. J lost 5 bases, V lost 5 bases, and 9 bases had no gene match. The length of the CDR3 is 15 residues. Variable domain in full (rest from reference TRBV11-2 and TRBJ2-1): EAGVAQSPRYKIIEKRQSVAFWCNPISGHATLYWYQQILGQGPKLLIQFQNNGVVDDSQLPKDRFSAERLKGVDSTLKIQPAKLEDSAVYLCASSPTRQGHNEQFFGPGTRLTVL.

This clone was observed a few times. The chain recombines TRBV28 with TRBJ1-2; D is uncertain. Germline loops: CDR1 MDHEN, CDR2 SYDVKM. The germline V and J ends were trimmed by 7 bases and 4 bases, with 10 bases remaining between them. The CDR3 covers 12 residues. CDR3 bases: TGTGCCAGCACCGGACCCTCCTATGGCTACACCTTC. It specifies CASTGPSYGYTF.

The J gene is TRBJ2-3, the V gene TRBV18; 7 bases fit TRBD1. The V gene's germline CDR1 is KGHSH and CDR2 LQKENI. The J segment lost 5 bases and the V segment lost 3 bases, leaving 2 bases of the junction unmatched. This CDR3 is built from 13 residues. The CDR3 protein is CASSPGQRDTQYF. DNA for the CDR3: TGTGCCAGCTCACCGGGACAGAGAGATACGCAGTATTTT.

This chain's CDR3 is CASSPPEGANYGYTF. In DNA form, the CDR3 reads TGTGCCAGCAGCCCCCCCGAGGGTGCGAACTATGGCTACACCTTC. The chain uses TRBV6-1 and TRBJ1-2; no clear D gene. CDR1 and CDR2 (germline): MNHNS, SASEGT. V was pared by 6 bases and J by 2 bases, with 16 bases between. The CDR3 loop spans 15 amino acids.

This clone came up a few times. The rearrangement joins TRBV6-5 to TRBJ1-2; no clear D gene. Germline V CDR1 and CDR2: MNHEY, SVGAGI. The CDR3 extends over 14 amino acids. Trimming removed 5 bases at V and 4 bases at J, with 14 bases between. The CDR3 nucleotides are TGTGCCAGCAGTGACCCTATCGAGGGCTATGGCTACACCTTC. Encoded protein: CASSDPIEGYGYTF.

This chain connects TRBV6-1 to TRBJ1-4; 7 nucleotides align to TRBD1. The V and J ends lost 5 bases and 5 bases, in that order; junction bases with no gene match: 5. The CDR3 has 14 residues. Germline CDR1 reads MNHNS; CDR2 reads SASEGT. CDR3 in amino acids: CASSRQGINEKLFF. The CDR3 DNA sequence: TGTGCCAGCAGTCGACAGGGCATAAATGAAAAACTGTTTTTT.

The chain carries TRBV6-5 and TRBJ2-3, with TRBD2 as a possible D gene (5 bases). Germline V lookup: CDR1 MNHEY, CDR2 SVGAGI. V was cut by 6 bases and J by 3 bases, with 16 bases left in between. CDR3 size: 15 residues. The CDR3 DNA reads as TGTGCCAGCAGCCTTGGAGGCGGAAGGACAGATACGCAGTATTTT. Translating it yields CASSLGGGRTDTQYF.

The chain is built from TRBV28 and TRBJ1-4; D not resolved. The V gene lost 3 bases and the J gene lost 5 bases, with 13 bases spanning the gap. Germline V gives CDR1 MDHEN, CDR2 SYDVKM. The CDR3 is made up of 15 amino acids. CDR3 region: CASSFNRGANEKLFF. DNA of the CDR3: TGTGCCAGCAGTTTTAACCGGGGAGCAAATGAAAAACTGTTTTTT.

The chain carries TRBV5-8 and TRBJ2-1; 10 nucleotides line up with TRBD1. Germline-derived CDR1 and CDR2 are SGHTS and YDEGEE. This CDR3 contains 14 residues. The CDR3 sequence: CGSSLGQGFNEQFF. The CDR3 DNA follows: TGTGGTAGCAGCTTGGGACAGGGGTTCAATGAGCAGTTCTTC.

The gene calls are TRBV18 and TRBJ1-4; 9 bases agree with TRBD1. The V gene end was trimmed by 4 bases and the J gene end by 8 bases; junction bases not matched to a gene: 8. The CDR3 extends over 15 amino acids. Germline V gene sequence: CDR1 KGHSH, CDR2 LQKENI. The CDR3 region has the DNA TGTGCCAGCTCACGAACAGGGGGCGCAGAGGAAAAACTGTTTTTT. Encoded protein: CASSRTGGAEEKLFF.

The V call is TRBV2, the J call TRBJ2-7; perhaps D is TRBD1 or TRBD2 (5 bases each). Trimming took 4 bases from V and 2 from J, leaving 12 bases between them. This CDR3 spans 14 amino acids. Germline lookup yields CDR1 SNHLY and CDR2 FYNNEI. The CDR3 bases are TGTGCCAGCAGTGGATCAGGGACCCCCTACGAGCAGTACTTC. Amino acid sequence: CASSGSGTPYEQYF.

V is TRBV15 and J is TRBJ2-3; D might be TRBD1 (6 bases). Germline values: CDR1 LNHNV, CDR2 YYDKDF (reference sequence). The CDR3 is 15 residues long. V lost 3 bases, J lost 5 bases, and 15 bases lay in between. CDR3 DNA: TGTGCCACCAGCAGTCGACAGGTTTTTGGAGATACGCAGTATTTT. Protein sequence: CATSSRQVFGDTQYF.

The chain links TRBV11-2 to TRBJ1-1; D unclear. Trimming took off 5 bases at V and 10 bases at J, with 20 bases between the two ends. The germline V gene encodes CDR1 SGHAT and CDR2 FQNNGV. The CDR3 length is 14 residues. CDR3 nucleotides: TGTGCCAGCAGCCCGTTAAACGATCCTTGGGGAGCTTTCTTT. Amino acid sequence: CASSPLNDPWGAFF.

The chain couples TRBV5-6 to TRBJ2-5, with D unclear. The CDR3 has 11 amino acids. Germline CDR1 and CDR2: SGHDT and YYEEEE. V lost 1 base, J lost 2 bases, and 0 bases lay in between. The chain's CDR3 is CASSLQETQYF. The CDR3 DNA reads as TGTGCCAGCAGCTTGCAAGAGACCCAGTACTTC.

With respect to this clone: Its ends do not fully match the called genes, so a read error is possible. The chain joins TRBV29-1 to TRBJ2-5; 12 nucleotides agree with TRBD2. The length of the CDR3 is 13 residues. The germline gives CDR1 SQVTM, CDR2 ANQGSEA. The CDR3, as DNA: TGCAGCGTTGGGACTAGCGGGACGGGGCATCGGAACTTC. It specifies CSVGTSGTGHRNF.

CDR3 sequence (DNA): TGTGCCAGCAGTTTATCGGCCAGCTTTGCTCAGCCCCAGCATTTT. Residues: CASSLSASFAQPQHF. The J gene is TRBJ1-5, the V gene TRBV27, with D hard to call. Germline CDR1 and CDR2: MNHEY and SMNVEV (reference sequence). This CDR3 is built from 15 residues. V lost 0 bases to trimming and J lost 6 bases, with 12 bases between them.

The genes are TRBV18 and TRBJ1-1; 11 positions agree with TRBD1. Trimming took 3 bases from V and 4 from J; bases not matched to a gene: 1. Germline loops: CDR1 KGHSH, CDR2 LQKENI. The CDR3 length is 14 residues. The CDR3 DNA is TGTGCCAGCTCACCCGGGACAGGGGGCACTGAAGCTTTCTTT. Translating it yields CASSPGTGGTEAFF.